The rows below give T cell receptor beta chains drawn from one sample of a study of T cells in Graves' hyperthyroidism and ophthalmopathy. TCRdb independently ran MiXCR on the multiplex PCR reads; one entry per CDR3 protein. This sample carries around 350,000 distinct CDR3 sequences, approximately 19% of them seen once, and the ten largest clones take around 3.6%. The material sequenced was blood. The receptors were sampled from a woman between 18 and 29 years old with Graves' hyperthyroidism. Both conserved end residues are part of each CDR3. D genes are given only for firm matches. The size of a clone is reported for some rows only, either as once, few or many, or as a class for expanded clones.

v_call: TRBV6-5
j_call: TRBJ2-3
clone_size: many
d_call: -
cdr3_aa: CASSYVSTDTQYF
cdr3_nt: TGTGCCAGCAGTTATGTCAGCACAGATACGCAGTATTTT

v_call: TRBV7-3
j_call: TRBJ1-1
clone_size: many
d_call: TRBD1
cdr3_aa: CASTLGTGGPGGTEAFF
cdr3_nt: TGTGCCAGCACCCTCGGGACAGGGGGTCCCGGTGGCACTGAAGCTTTCTTT

v_call: TRBV6-2/TRBV6-3
j_call: TRBJ2-5
clone_size: many
d_call: -
cdr3_aa: CATMTSYRFEETQYF
cdr3_nt: TGTGCCACCATGACCTCTTATAGGTTCGAAGAGACCCAGTACTTC

v_call: TRBV6-1
j_call: TRBJ2-2
clone_size: many
d_call: -
cdr3_aa: CASTPGHLGNGELFF
cdr3_nt: TGTGCCAGCACCCCGGGACACCTCGGGAACGGGGAGCTGTTTTTT

v_call: TRBV3-1
j_call: TRBJ1-1
clone_size: many
d_call: -
cdr3_aa: CASSHSTRTDTEAFF
cdr3_nt: TGTGCCAGCAGCCACTCAACCCGGACTGACACTGAAGCTTTCTTT

v_call: TRBV27
j_call: TRBJ2-7
clone_size: many
d_call: TRBD2
cdr3_aa: CASSPRLAVGYEQYF
cdr3_nt: TGTGCCAGCAGTCCCCGACTAGCGGTGGGCTACGAGCAGTACTTC

v_call: TRBV6-5
j_call: TRBJ1-1
clone_size: many
d_call: -
cdr3_aa: CASSSQGDRSAFF
cdr3_nt: TGTGCCAGCAGTTCTCAAGGAGACAGGTCTGCTTTCTTT

v_call: TRBV7-9
j_call: TRBJ1-1
clone_size: many
d_call: -
cdr3_aa: CASQEGGTEAFF
cdr3_nt: TGTGCCAGTCAGGAGGGGGGGACTGAAGCTTTCTTT

v_call: TRBV12-3/TRBV12-4
j_call: TRBJ2-7
clone_size: many
d_call: TRBD1
cdr3_aa: CASSWTGGDYEQYF
cdr3_nt: TGTGCCAGCAGTTGGACAGGGGGGGACTACGAGCAGTACTTC

v_call: TRBV10-1
j_call: TRBJ1-1
clone_size: many
d_call: TRBD1
cdr3_aa: CASSADRGGTEAFF
cdr3_nt: TGCGCCAGCAGTGCGGACAGGGGGGGGACTGAAGCTTTCTTT

v_call: TRBV6-5
j_call: TRBJ1-5
clone_size: -
d_call: -
cdr3_aa: CASSYGGGGNQPQHF
cdr3_nt: TGTGCCAGCAGTTACGGCGGGGGGGGTAATCAGCCCCAGCATTTT

v_call: TRBV20-1
j_call: TRBJ2-5
clone_size: few
d_call: -
cdr3_aa: CSARAPRLGETQYF
cdr3_nt: TGCAGTGCTAGAGCCCCGCGCCTGGGAGAGACCCAGTACTTC

v_call: TRBV29-1
j_call: TRBJ2-7
clone_size: many
d_call: TRBD2
cdr3_aa: CSVEDGKTSGGYEQYF
cdr3_nt: TGCAGCGTTGAAGACGGAAAGACTAGCGGGGGTTACGAGCAGTACTTC

v_call: TRBV6-4
j_call: TRBJ1-1
clone_size: many
d_call: TRBD1
cdr3_aa: CASSRDGQGNGGAFF
cdr3_nt: TGTGCCAGCAGTCGGGACGGACAGGGGAACGGGGGAGCTTTCTTT

v_call: TRBV4-2
j_call: TRBJ1-2
clone_size: -
d_call: TRBD1
cdr3_aa: CASSQGQRETGAGGYTF
cdr3_nt: TGTGCCAGCAGCCAAGGCCAACGTGAGACAGGGGCTGGGGGCTACACCTTC

v_call: TRBV11-2
j_call: TRBJ2-4
clone_size: -
d_call: TRBD1
cdr3_aa: CASSQGTGGNIQYF
cdr3_nt: TGTGCCAGCAGCCAAGGGACAGGGGGGAACATTCAGTACTTC

v_call: TRBV6-1
j_call: TRBJ1-2
clone_size: once
d_call: -
cdr3_aa: CAPPRGGDSGYTF
cdr3_nt: TGTGCCCCCCCTCGGGGAGGGGACTCTGGCTACACCTTC

v_call: TRBV30
j_call: TRBJ1-5
clone_size: many
d_call: -
cdr3_aa: CAWSYSGGNQPQHF
cdr3_nt: TGTGCCTGGAGTTATTCAGGGGGCAATCAGCCCCAGCATTTT

v_call: TRBV20-1
j_call: TRBJ2-7
clone_size: -
d_call: -
cdr3_aa: CSASRGWREPYEQYF
cdr3_nt: TGCAGTGCTAGTAGGGGCTGGCGGGAACCCTACGAGCAGTACTTC

v_call: TRBV20-1
j_call: TRBJ2-5
clone_size: medium-sized
d_call: -
cdr3_aa: CSAGTPYQETQYF
cdr3_nt: TGCAGTGCAGGGACTCCGTACCAAGAGACCCAGTACTTC

v_call: TRBV19
j_call: TRBJ1-2
clone_size: many
d_call: TRBD1
cdr3_aa: CASSRGQGRRGYTF
cdr3_nt: TGTGCCAGTAGTCGGGGACAGGGACGACGTGGCTACACCTTC

v_call: TRBV20-1
j_call: TRBJ1-5
clone_size: few
d_call: -
cdr3_aa: CSAGGRINQPQHF
cdr3_nt: TGCAGTGCTGGAGGCAGGATTAATCAGCCCCAGCATTTT

v_call: TRBV6-4
j_call: TRBJ2-3
clone_size: many
d_call: TRBD1
cdr3_aa: CASSDTGGTDTQYF
cdr3_nt: TGTGCCAGCAGTGATACAGGGGGTACAGATACGCAGTATTTT

v_call: TRBV15
j_call: TRBJ2-7
clone_size: many
d_call: -
cdr3_aa: CATSMNLLGSSYEQYF
cdr3_nt: TGTGCCACCAGCATGAACTTGCTCGGAAGCTCCTACGAGCAGTACTTC

v_call: TRBV12-3/TRBV12-4
j_call: TRBJ1-1
clone_size: many
d_call: -
cdr3_aa: CASSFSEGSEAFF
cdr3_nt: TGTGCCAGCAGTTTTTCTGAGGGGTCTGAAGCTTTCTTT

v_call: TRBV20-1
j_call: TRBJ1-1
clone_size: many
d_call: -
cdr3_aa: CSANGENTEAFF
cdr3_nt: TGCAGTGCTAATGGTGAGAACACTGAAGCTTTCTTT

v_call: TRBV2
j_call: TRBJ1-1
clone_size: -
d_call: -
cdr3_aa: CASTTDLTTEAFF
cdr3_nt: TGTGCCAGCACGACAGACTTAACCACTGAAGCTTTCTTT

v_call: TRBV12-3/TRBV12-4
j_call: TRBJ2-1
clone_size: many
d_call: -
cdr3_aa: CAIETGFFYNEQFF
cdr3_nt: TGTGCCATCGAAACAGGGTTTTTTTACAATGAGCAGTTCTTC

v_call: TRBV2
j_call: TRBJ1-1
clone_size: once
d_call: -
cdr3_aa: CASRAQGEAFF
cdr3_nt: TGTGCCAGCAGGGCGCAGGGAGAAGCTTTCTTT

v_call: TRBV29-1
j_call: TRBJ2-2
clone_size: few
d_call: -
cdr3_aa: CSVGDIGELWF
cdr3_nt: TGCAGCGTTGGTGACATCGGGGAGCTGTGGTTT

v_call: TRBV12-3/TRBV12-4
j_call: TRBJ1-5
clone_size: many
d_call: TRBD1
cdr3_aa: CASNNRGNQPQHF
cdr3_nt: TGTGCCAGCAACAACAGGGGAAATCAGCCCCAGCATTTT

v_call: TRBV6-1
j_call: TRBJ1-2
clone_size: many
d_call: -
cdr3_aa: CASSSEGYDGYTF
cdr3_nt: TGTGCCAGCAGCTCCGAGGGGTATGATGGCTACACCTTC

v_call: TRBV11-3
j_call: TRBJ2-2
clone_size: -
d_call: -
cdr3_aa: CASKGNLNTGELFF
cdr3_nt: TGTGCCAGCAAGGGGAATTTGAACACCGGGGAGCTGTTTTTT

v_call: TRBV2
j_call: TRBJ2-2
clone_size: many
d_call: -
cdr3_aa: CASSDSGADTGELFF
cdr3_nt: TGTGCCAGCAGTGATTCCGGGGCCGACACCGGGGAGCTGTTTTTT

v_call: TRBV20-1
j_call: TRBJ1-6
clone_size: -
d_call: -
cdr3_aa: CSARKTGPGNSPLHF
cdr3_nt: TGCAGTGCTAGAAAAACAGGGCCGGGGAATTCACCCCTCCACTTT

v_call: TRBV13
j_call: TRBJ2-1
clone_size: -
d_call: -
cdr3_aa: CASSLGGASSGEKFF
cdr3_nt: TGTGCCAGCAGCTTAGGGGGGGCCAGCTCAGGTGAGAAGTTCTTC

v_call: TRBV7-2
j_call: TRBJ1-1
clone_size: -
d_call: -
cdr3_aa: CASSFRSAFSEAFF
cdr3_nt: TGTGCCAGCAGCTTCCGCTCAGCCTTTAGTGAAGCTTTCTTT

v_call: TRBV3-1
j_call: TRBJ2-5
clone_size: many
d_call: -
cdr3_aa: CASSQDVTVQETQYF
cdr3_nt: TGTGCCAGCAGCCAAGATGTCACAGTCCAAGAGACCCAGTACTTC

v_call: TRBV5-1
j_call: TRBJ2-1
clone_size: many
d_call: -
cdr3_aa: CASSLGSSYNEQFF
cdr3_nt: TGCGCCAGCAGCTTGGGCAGCTCCTACAATGAGCAGTTCTTC